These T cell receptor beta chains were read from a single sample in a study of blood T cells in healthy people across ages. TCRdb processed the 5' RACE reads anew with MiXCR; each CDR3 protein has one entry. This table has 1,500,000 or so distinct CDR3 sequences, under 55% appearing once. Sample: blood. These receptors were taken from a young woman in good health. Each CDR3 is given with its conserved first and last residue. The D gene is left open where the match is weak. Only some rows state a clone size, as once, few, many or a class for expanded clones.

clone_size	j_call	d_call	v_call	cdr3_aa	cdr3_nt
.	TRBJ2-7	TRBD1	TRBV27	CASAVDRYSYEQYF	TGTGCCAGCGCCGTGGACAGGTACTCCTACGAGCAGTACTTC
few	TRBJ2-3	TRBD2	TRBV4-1	CASSQISGGTTDTQYF	TGCGCCAGCAGCCAAATTAGCGGGGGGACCACAGATACGCAGTATTTT
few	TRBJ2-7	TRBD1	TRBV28	CASSSPMDRVMAYEQYF	TGTGCCAGCAGTTCGCCTATGGACAGGGTAATGGCCTACGAGCAGTACTTC
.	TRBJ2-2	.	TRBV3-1	CASSHINTGELFF	TGTGCCAGCAGCCACATAAACACCGGGGAGCTGTTTTTT
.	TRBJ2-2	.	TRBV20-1	CSAQSGATNTGELFF	TGCAGTGCCCAATCGGGCGCGACCAACACCGGGGAGCTGTTTTTT
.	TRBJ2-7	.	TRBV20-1	CSARDAPSRPTYEQYF	TGCAGTGCTAGAGACGCCCCTAGCAGACCCACCTACGAGCAGTACTTC
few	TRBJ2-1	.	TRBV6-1	CASSERQGLYNEQFF	TGTGCCAGCAGTGAACGGCAGGGCCTCTACAATGAGCAGTTCTTC
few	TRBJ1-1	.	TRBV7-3	CASNLQGPGNTEAFF	TGTGCCAGCAACCTCCAGGGGCCGGGGAACACTGAAGCTTTCTTT
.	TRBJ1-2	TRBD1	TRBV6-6	CASSPQTGERYGYTF	TGTGCCAGCAGTCCTCAAACAGGGGAACGGTATGGCTACACCTTC
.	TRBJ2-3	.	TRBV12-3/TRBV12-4	CASRRTGSSTDTQYF	TGTGCCAGCAGACGTACAGGGTCGAGCACAGATACGCAGTATTTT
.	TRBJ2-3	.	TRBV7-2	CASSPRSLGTDTQYF	TGTGCCAGCAGCCCCCGCAGCCTGGGCACAGATACGCAGTATTTT
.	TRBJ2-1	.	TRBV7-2	CASSLVPGVSYNEQFF	TGTGCCAGCAGCTTAGTACCAGGGGTCTCCTACAATGAGCAGTTCTTC
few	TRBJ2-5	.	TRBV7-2	CASSLFWAGIETQYF	TGTGCCAGCAGCTTGTTCTGGGCAGGTATAGAGACCCAGTACTTC
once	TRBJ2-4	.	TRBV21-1	CASSKGEQGQGPLAKNIQYF	TGTGCCAGCAGCAAAGGAGAGCAGGGACAGGGTCCCCTAGCCAAAAACATTCAGTACTTC
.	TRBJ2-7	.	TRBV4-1	CASSRRSGRSSYEQYF	TGCGCCAGCAGCCGGAGATCGGGACGGAGCTCCTACGAGCAGTACTTC
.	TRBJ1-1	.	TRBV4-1	CASSQVPDREAEAFF	TGCGCCAGCAGCCAAGTCCCGGACAGAGAGGCTGAAGCTTTCTTT
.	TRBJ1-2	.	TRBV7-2	CASSLDLGMAYTF	TGTGCCAGCAGCTTAGACCTGGGAATGGCCTACACCTTC
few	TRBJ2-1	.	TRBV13	CASSLERTYYNEQFF	TGTGCCAGCAGCTTAGAAAGGACATATTACAATGAGCAGTTCTTC
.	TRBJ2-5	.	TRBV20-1	CSAKGTRDLQETQYF	TGCAGTGCTAAGGGGACAAGGGATCTACAAGAGACCCAGTACTTC
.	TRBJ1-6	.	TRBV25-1	CASSDGLGGASYNSPLHF	TGTGCCAGCAGTGACGGGCTTGGAGGGGCTTCCTATAATTCACCCCTCCACTTT
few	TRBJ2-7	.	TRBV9	CASSVAADSYEQYF	TGTGCCAGCAGCGTAGCTGCCGACTCCTACGAGCAGTACTTC
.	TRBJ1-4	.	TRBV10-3	CAISGEGEKLFF	TGTGCCATCAGTGGGGAGGGCGAAAAACTGTTTTTT
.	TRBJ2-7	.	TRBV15	CATSREPGDYEQYF	TGTGCCACCAGCAGAGAGCCAGGGGACTACGAGCAGTACTTC
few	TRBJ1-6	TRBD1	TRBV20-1	CSARGRQGSPLHF	TGCAGTGCTAGAGGCAGACAGGGGTCACCCCTCCACTTT
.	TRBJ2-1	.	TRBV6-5	CASSYGQLNEQFF	TGTGCCAGCAGTTACGGACAGTTGAATGAGCAGTTCTTC
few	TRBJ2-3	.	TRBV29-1	CSLPGGLEDTQYF	TGCAGCCTCCCCGGGGGCCTCGAGGATACGCAGTATTTT
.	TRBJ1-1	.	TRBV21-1	CASSRRGSYTEAFF	TGTGCCAGCAGCAGGCGGGGGAGCTACACTGAAGCTTTCTTT
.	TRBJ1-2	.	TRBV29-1	CSVGHPAAEGYTF	TGCAGCGTGGGACACCCTGCGGCCGAGGGCTACACCTTC
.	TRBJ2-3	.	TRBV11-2	CASTYSSGTDTQYF	TGTGCCAGCACCTACTCAAGCGGCACAGATACGCAGTATTTT
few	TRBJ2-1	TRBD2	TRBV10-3	CAISLAGGSYNEQFF	TGTGCCATCAGCTTGGCGGGGGGGTCCTACAATGAGCAGTTCTTC
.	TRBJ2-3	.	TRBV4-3	CASSQVRRDTQYF	TGCGCCAGCAGCCAAGTTAGGCGGGATACGCAGTATTTT
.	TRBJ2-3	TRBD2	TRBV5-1	CASSLDGLAGGPGDTQYF	TGCGCCAGCAGCTTGGATGGTTTAGCGGGGGGGCCTGGAGATACGCAGTATTTT
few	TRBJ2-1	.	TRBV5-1	CASSPPTGDYNEQFF	TGCGCCAGCAGCCCTCCGACAGGTGACTACAATGAGCAGTTCTTC
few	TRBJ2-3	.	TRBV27	CASSPEVGERTDTQYF	TGTGCCAGCAGTCCTGAAGTGGGGGAGCGCACAGATACGCAGTATTTT
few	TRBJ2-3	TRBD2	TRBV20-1	CSAREREVFSDTQYF	TGCAGTGCTAGGGAGCGGGAGGTTTTCTCAGATACGCAGTATTTT
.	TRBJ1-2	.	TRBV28	CASSRPGIGYGYTF	TGTGCCAGCAGCCGCCCGGGGATCGGCTATGGCTACACCTTC
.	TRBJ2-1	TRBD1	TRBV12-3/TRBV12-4	CASSLGTGFHNEQFF	TGTGCCAGCAGTTTAGGGACAGGGTTCCACAATGAGCAGTTCTTC